Given below is one T cell receptor (beta chain) in context. This sample is drawn from a study of human T cells and chemical hapten exposure. Whole-study context: The scalp of each patient received a weekly diphenylcyclopropenone dose for the full roughly 26-week study.

The CDR3 covers 13 residues. Trimming cost V 7 bases and J 1 base, with 8 bases left between them. In germline, CDR1 is ENHRY, CDR2 SYGVKD. TCRdb passed the RACE reads through MiXCR, listing each CDR3 protein once. The sample records 180,000 or so distinct CDR3 sequences, around 13% being singletons. Time point noted: patch test 1, 2 weeks after DPC sensitization. Documented treatment: therapeutic diphenylcyclopropenone sensitization with weekly scalp DPC. The chain combines TRBV10-3 with TRBJ2-1; D is undetermined. This receptor was obtained from a woman aged 30 to 39 with alopecia areata. Some clones in this sample may be carry-over from other donors' samples. The source material was whole blood, sampled in connection with sensitization to the hapten diphenylcyclopropenone (DPC). DNA of the CDR3: TGTGCCATCATGAGTGATTCCTACAATGAGCAGTTCTTC. Encoded protein: CAIMSDSYNEQFF.